Shown below are 7 T cell receptor beta chains from a single sample sequenced in a study of CD8+ T cells in alopecia areata. cDNA serving as the sequencing template came from extracted, reverse transcribed RNA. Using immunoSEQ multiplex PCR, the repertoire was profiled, and TCRdb retains in-frame clones only, with some absent. The sample includes around 100,000 clones, more than 75% of them seen just once. The treatment denotes: oral pan-JAK inhibitor, 5-10 mg twice daily. The sample was CD8+ T cells sorted from blood, taken around week 31, from a patient treated with tofacitinib. The receptors here all came from a human donor with alopecia areata.

V and J are TRBV21-1 and TRBJ2-4; the table names TRBD1, a call not compared with the DNA. TRBV21-1 is noted as a pseudogene. This CDR3 is 18 amino acids long. For the CDR3, the DNA is TGTGCCAGCAGCAATGTGACAGGGCCGACTGGAAGAAAAAACATTCAGTACTTC. This sequence encodes CASSNVTGPTGRKNIQYF.

The V and J genes are TRBV7-6 and TRBJ2-7; the D gene could be TRBD1 or TRBD2 (5 bases each). The V end was cut by 5 bases, the J end by 2 bases, with 13 bases between. This CDR3 region has 14 residues. From germline, CDR1 is SGHVS and CDR2 FNYEAQ. The CDR3 reads CASSDGTATYEQYF. In DNA, the CDR3 is TGTGCCAGCAGCGATGGGACCGCCACCTACGAGCAGTACTTC.

The chain employs TRBV13 and TRBJ2-7; 8 bases map to TRBD1. The tail of the sequence fits TRBJ2-1 better, so the J call may be wrong. CDR3 length: 16 amino acids. From germline, CDR1 is PRHDT and CDR2 FYEKMQ (reference sequence). The CDR3 DNA reads TGTGCCAGCAGCCCTCGGACAGGGAGCTCCTACAATGAGCAGTTCTTC. This translates into CASSPRTGSSYNEQFF.

This sequence joins TRBV29-1 and TRBJ2-1; maybe TRBD2 (7 bases). From germline, CDR1 is SQVTM and CDR2 ANQGSEA. The CDR3 covers 15 residues. Deletions cut 2 bases from V and 4 bases from J, with 15 bases between. The CDR3 sequence is CSVEFPGGPYNEQFF. The CDR3, as DNA: TGCAGCGTTGAATTCCCCGGGGGGCCATACAATGAGCAGTTCTTC.

The rearrangement links TRBV13 to TRBJ2-7; 8 nucleotides agree with TRBD1. This CDR3 is built from 15 residues. Trimming took 5 bases from V and 2 from J; bases not matched to a gene: 8. Per the germline V gene, CDR1 is PRHDT and CDR2 is FYEKMQ (reference sequence). The CDR3 bases are TGTGCCAGCAGCGCAAACGGACAGGGCACCTACGAGCAGTACTTC. It encodes CASSANGQGTYEQYF.

The chain has TRBV6-1 and TRBJ2-3; D is unresolved. The CDR3 runs to 13 residues. The germline CDR1 and CDR2 sequences are MNHNS and SASEGT. Trimming stripped 2 bases from V and 2 bases from J, with 5 bases between. The CDR3 DNA reads TGTGCCAGCAGTGAACAGAACACAGATACGCAGTATTTT. This gives the protein CASSEQNTDTQYF.

The rearrangement uses TRBV25-1 and TRBJ2-5, with 10 bases that match TRBD2. CDR1 MGHDK and CDR2 SYGVNS come from the germline V gene. CDR3 length: 16 amino acids. Germline trimming cut 1 base from V and 5 bases from J; bases unmatched to any gene: 7. In DNA form, the CDR3 reads TGTGCCAGCAGTGAATTTGGGACTAGCGTTGGGGAGACCCAGTACTTC. This translates into CASSEFGTSVGETQYF.